Below are 29 T cell receptor beta chains sequenced from a single sample in a study of T cells in localized non-small cell lung cancer. Measured with immunoSEQ multiplex PCR; TCRdb has only the in-frame clones, and not every one. The repertoire holds more than 30,000 clones, with 70% to 90% as singletons. Sample: peripheral blood, taken before any cancer treatment. The receptors originated from a male donor older than 55 with stage III lung adenocarcinoma.

The gene calls are TRBV10-3 and TRBJ1-3, with 8 bases matching TRBD1. Germline V gives CDR1 ENHRY, CDR2 SYGVKD. Unmatched junction bases numbered 7, after V lost 5 bases and J lost 7 bases. The CDR3 contains 14 residues. The CDR3 DNA reads TGTGCCATCAGTATCGGGACAGGTGGGAACACCATATATTTT. Encoded protein: CAISIGTGGNTIYF.

V gene TRBV9 combines with J gene TRBJ1-1, with 8 positions matching TRBD1. The CDR3 length is 15 residues. The V segment lost 4 bases and the J segment 4 bases; nucleotides outside the gene matches: 9. Germline V gene lookup returns CDR1 SGDLS and CDR2 YYNGEE. The CDR3 DNA is TGTGCCAGCAGCCCCCAGACAGGGGTGGGCACTGAAGCTTTCTTT. This translates into CASSPQTGVGTEAFF.

The J gene is TRBJ2-7, the V gene TRBV4-1, with TRBD2 as a possible D gene (5 bases). Trimming shortened V by 0 bases and J by 1 base, and 16 bases separated the two germline ends. CDR1 is MGHRA, CDR2 YSYEKL, per germline. This CDR3 has 17 residues. The CDR3 nucleotides read TGCGCCAGCAGCCAAGATCTCGTACTAGGACGGTCCTACGAGCAGTACTTC. It encodes CASSQDLVLGRSYEQYF.

This rearrangement joins TRBV29-1 to TRBJ2-3; D is ambiguous. Germline CDR1 SQVTM, CDR2 ANQGSEA. V was trimmed by 7 bases and J by 1 base, leaving 9 bases between them. The CDR3 has 12 residues. The CDR3 coding sequence is TGCAGCGCCAGGCCGGGCACAGATACGCAGTATTTT. It specifies CSARPGTDTQYF.

The genes are TRBV5-1 and TRBJ1-1; D remains unclear. V shed 1 base and J shed 1 base, with 11 bases lying between them. The germline CDR1 and CDR2 sequences are SGHRS and YFSETQ. The CDR3 spans 15 residues. CDR3 sequence reads: CASSLRIDGNTEAFF. The CDR3 nucleotides read TGCGCCAGCAGCTTGCGGATAGACGGGAACACTGAAGCTTTCTTT.

The genes are TRBV6-1 and TRBJ1-5; the D gene is possibly TRBD1 (5 bases). Trimming pared 7 bases from V and 4 bases from J, leaving 11 bases between. CDR1 MNHNS and CDR2 SASEGT come from the germline V gene. This CDR3 spans 13 amino acids. For the CDR3, the DNA is TGTGCCAGCATTAAGACAGTTAATCAGCCCCAGCATTTT. Translated, it gives CASIKTVNQPQHF.

This chain connects TRBV5-8 to TRBJ1-2, with a weak D call TRBD1 (6 bases). The germline V and J ends were trimmed by 4 bases and 4 bases, with 20 bases remaining between them. The germline V gene encodes CDR1 SGHTS and CDR2 YDEGEE. The CDR3 loop spans 16 amino acids. In DNA, the CDR3 is TGTGCCAGCAGCCCAATGGGGACACCTGTACTCTATGGCTACACCTTC. Protein: CASSPMGTPVLYGYTF.

This clone has only a few counts. This rearrangement joins TRBV7-9 to TRBJ1-2, with 10 positions matching TRBD1. The CDR3 has 14 residues. The germline V gene has CDR1 SEHNR and CDR2 FQNEAQ (reference sequence). The junction had 8 bases not matched to a gene; V was cut back by 7 bases and J by 6 bases. The DNA for the CDR3 is TGTGCCAGCAAGAGGACAGGGGGAGGGAATGGCTACACCTTC. This sequence encodes CASKRTGGGNGYTF. Variable domain in full (rest from reference TRBV7-9 and TRBJ1-2): DTGVSQNPRHKITKRGQNVTFRCDPISEHNRLYWYRQTLGQGPEFLTYFQNEAQLEKSRLLSDRFSAERPKGSFSTLEIQRTEQGDSAMYLCASKRTGGGNGYTFGSGTRLTVV.

This clone came up once. V is TRBV6-5 and J is TRBJ1-5, with D possibly being TRBD1 (5 bases). Deletions cut 5 bases from V and 9 bases from J, with 20 bases between. Germline assignment: CDR1 MNHEY and CDR2 SVGAGI. The CDR3 has 15 amino acids. The CDR3 bases are TGTGCCAGCAGTCCTCGGTCCGCAAATCAGGGGCCCCAGCATTTT. It yields the protein CASSPRSANQGPQHF.

The chain is built from TRBV28 and TRBJ1-4; tentatively, D is TRBD1 (5 bases). CDR1 and CDR2 (germline): MDHEN, SYDVKM. The CDR3 runs 14 residues. Trimming shortened V by 6 bases and J by 4 bases, and 12 bases separated the two germline ends. This CDR3 is CASRGGHLNEKLFF. CDR3 sequence (DNA): TGTGCCAGCAGGGGAGGACACCTTAATGAAAAACTGTTTTTT.

In its sample, this clone was seen once. The V call is TRBV9, the J call TRBJ1-6; 7 bases match TRBD1. The CDR3 contains 15 residues. V was clipped by 3 bases and J by 5 bases; unmatched bases: 5. CDR1 and CDR2 from the germline V gene are SGDLS and YYNGEE. The CDR3 sequence is CASSATGDHNSPLHF. The DNA for the CDR3 is TGTGCCAGCAGCGCAACAGGGGACCATAATTCACCCCTCCACTTT.

The gene calls are TRBV2 and TRBJ1-4; no clear D gene. The CDR3 consists of 13 residues. Germline loops: CDR1 SNHLY, CDR2 FYNNEI. Trimming took 7 bases from V and 7 from J, leaving 13 bases between them. CDR3 amino acids: CASIAGPREKLFF. The CDR3 coding sequence is TGTGCCAGCATTGCTGGGCCCCGTGAAAAACTGTTTTTT.

The count of this clone is one. The chain uses TRBV28 and TRBJ1-2; no reliable D call. The CDR3 length is 11 residues. Deletions cut 10 bases from V and 4 bases from J, with 10 bases between. The germline gives CDR1 MDHEN, CDR2 SYDVKM. The CDR3 is CATSDGYGYTF. The CDR3 DNA is TGTGCCACCTCGGACGGCTATGGCTACACCTTC.

This chain joins TRBV7-8 and TRBJ1-5; 7 bases are shared with TRBD1. Germline CDR1 is SGHVS and CDR2 is FQNEAQ. Losses at the gene ends were 2 bases for V and 2 bases for J; bases not matched to a gene: 6. The CDR3 length is 16 residues. As DNA, the CDR3 is TGTGCCAGCAGCTTACTGGGAGGACAGGGCAATCAGCCCCAGCATTTT. This gives the protein CASSLLGGQGNQPQHF.

The gene calls are TRBV7-2 and TRBJ1-2, with a possible D match to TRBD1 (5 bases). Germline V gene data show CDR1 as SGHTA and CDR2 as FQGNSA. Trimming took off 5 bases at V and 4 bases at J, with 14 bases between the two ends. This CDR3 region has 14 residues. In DNA, the CDR3 is TGTGCCAGCAGCCTTCAGACAGATTCCTATGGCTACACCTTC. Translated, it gives CASSLQTDSYGYTF.

The chain employs TRBV5-1 and TRBJ2-2; 7 nucleotides match TRBD1. J gave up 4 bases and V 0 bases, and 9 bases lay outside the gene matches. Germline V gene sequence: CDR1 SGHRS, CDR2 YFSETQ. The CDR3 loop spans 17 amino acids. In DNA, the CDR3 is TGCGCCAGCAGCTTGGATCCGGACAGGCTTCGCACCGGGGAGCTGTTTTTT. This gives the protein CASSLDPDRLRTGELFF.

With regard to this clone: Relative to the germline gene, one junction end is altered; a read error may explain this. The genes are TRBV2 and TRBJ2-5; tentative D call: TRBD1 (6 bases). Germline V gene sequence: CDR1 SNHLY, CDR2 FYNNEI. The CDR3 length is 14 residues. The CDR3 DNA sequence: TGTGCCACCAGTCTGAACACAGGGCAAGAGACCCAGTACTTC. It yields the protein CATSLNTGQETQYF. Filled out from reference TRBV2 and TRBJ2-5, the complete variable domain reads EPEVTQTPSHQVTQMGQEVILRCVPISNHLYFYWYRQILGQKVEFLVSFYNNEISEKSEIFDDQFSVERPDGSNFTLKIRSTKLEDSAMYFCATSLNTGQETQYFGPGTRLLVL.

This chain connects TRBV7-6 to TRBJ2-4, with D possibly matching TRBD2 (6 bases). Per germline, CDR1 SGHVS and CDR2 FNYEAQ. The CDR3 totals 14 residues. Trimming removed 6 bases at V and 1 base at J, with 10 bases between. The CDR3, as DNA: TGTGCCAGCAGTCTCGGAGGGGCCAAAAACATTCAGTACTTC. It is translated as CASSLGGAKNIQYF.

This rearrangement joins TRBV30 to TRBJ1-6, with no clear D. The CDR3 extends over 12 amino acids. V lost 5 bases, J lost 16 bases, and 18 bases lay in between. The germline V gene has CDR1 GTSNPN and CDR2 SVGIG (reference sequence). Here the CDR3 reads CAWRGSEAELHF. CDR3 coding DNA: TGTGCCTGGCGCGGTTCGGAGGCCGAGCTCCACTTT.

The rearrangement joins TRBV27 to TRBJ1-6, with 10 positions matching TRBD1. This CDR3 comprises 15 residues. Germline CDR1 and CDR2: MNHEY and SMNVEV (reference sequence). Trimming took 8 bases from V and 10 from J; bases not matched to a gene: 11. As DNA, the CDR3 is TGTGCCAGCGGCCGGGACAGGGGTGCGAACTCACCCCTCCACTTT. Translated: CASGRDRGANSPLHF.

The V and J genes are TRBV2 and TRBJ2-7; D is unclear. This CDR3 has 16 amino acids. In germline, CDR1 is SNHLY, CDR2 FYNNEI. Deletions cut 2 bases from V and 0 bases from J, with 14 bases between. CDR3 nucleotides: TGTGCCAGCAGTGAATATCCCCTCGATAGCTCCTACGAGCAGTACTTC. Translation gives CASSEYPLDSSYEQYF. The full variable domain, its missing parts supplied by reference TRBV2 and TRBJ2-7, is EPEVTQTPSHQVTQMGQEVILRCVPISNHLYFYWYRQILGQKVEFLVSFYNNEISEKSEIFDDQFSVERPDGSNFTLKIRSTKLEDSAMYFCASSEYPLDSSYEQYFGPGTRLTVT.

The chain combines TRBV29-1 with TRBJ1-2, with 7 positions matching TRBD1. Germline CDR1 is SQVTM and CDR2 is ANQGSEA. V was clipped by 4 bases and J by 2 bases; unmatched bases: 7. The CDR3 sequence is 14 residues long. The CDR3 spells CSVVSGQENYGYTF. CDR3 sequence (DNA): TGCAGCGTTGTGTCAGGACAGGAAAACTATGGCTACACCTTC. The variable domain in full, with the rest retrieved from reference TRBV29-1 and TRBJ1-2, is SAVISQKPSRDICQRGTSLTIQCQVDSQVTMMFWYRQQPGQSLTLIATANQGSEATYESGFVIDKFPISRPNLTFSTLTVSNMSPEDSSIYLCSVVSGQENYGYTFGSGTRLTVV.

V is TRBV27 and J is TRBJ1-2; possible D gene TRBD1, 5 bases. Germline V gene sequence: CDR1 MNHEY, CDR2 SMNVEV (reference sequence). The V end was cut by 2 bases, the J end by 4 bases, with 8 bases between. The CDR3 is 13 residues long. The CDR3 here is CASSLTGGYGYTF. CDR3 nucleotide sequence: TGTGCCAGCAGTTTAACTGGGGGCTATGGCTACACCTTC.

The genes are TRBV7-9 and TRBJ1-1, with a weak D call TRBD1 (5 bases). The CDR3 has 14 residues. Germline values: CDR1 SEHNR, CDR2 FQNEAQ (reference sequence). V lost 2 bases and J 5 bases, leaving 12 bases between the germline ends. For the CDR3, the DNA is TGTGCCAGCAGCTTACAGGGTCGGAGAACTGAAGCTTTCTTT. Protein product: CASSLQGRRTEAFF.

The count of this clone is one. The chain carries TRBV30 and TRBJ1-2, with unresolved D. CDR1 and CDR2 from the germline V gene are GTSNPN and SVGIG (reference sequence). Trimming pared 2 bases from V and 6 bases from J, leaving 19 bases between. The CDR3 runs to 15 residues. The CDR3, as DNA: TGTGCCTGGAGTTTCCGTTCCCTCCCCAGGAATGGCTACACCTTC. It yields the protein CAWSFRSLPRNGYTF.

In this sample, this clone turned up a few times. This sequence joins TRBV27 and TRBJ1-2; the match to TRBD1 covers 7 bases. The CDR3 is 18 residues long. Per the germline V gene, CDR1 is MNHEY and CDR2 is SMNVEV (reference sequence). With 0 bases clipped from V and 2 bases from J, the junction kept 12 bases outside the gene matches. CDR3 bases: TGTGCCAGCAGTTTATCGAAAATTGGGACAGCCGTCAACTATGGCTACACCTTC. This codes for CASSLSKIGTAVNYGYTF.

This clone is medium-sized within its sample. The chain uses TRBV16 and TRBJ1-5, with D unclear. CDR1 KGHSY and CDR2 FQNENV come from the germline V gene. V was pared by 1 base and J by 2 bases, with 9 bases between. The CDR3 has 15 residues. The CDR3 DNA follows: TGTGCCAGCAGCCAATTTAGGCCTGGCAATCAGCCCCAGCATTTT. Translating it yields CASSQFRPGNQPQHF.

This sequence joins TRBV28 and TRBJ2-3, with D possibly being TRBD2 (7 bases). There are 15 residues in the CDR3. The V gene lost 3 bases and the J gene lost 2 bases, with 12 bases spanning the gap. CDR1 is MDHEN and CDR2 is SYDVKM in the germline V gene. The CDR3 loop is CASSLGGLHTDTQYF. DNA for the CDR3: TGTGCCAGCAGTTTGGGGGGGCTACACACAGATACGCAGTATTTT.

V gene TRBV11-3 combines with J gene TRBJ2-1; 7 positions agree with TRBD1. The CDR3 sequence is 15 residues long. The V and J ends lost 5 bases and 10 bases, in that order; junction bases with no gene match: 14. Germline CDR1 reads SGHNT; CDR2 reads YENEEA. In DNA form, the CDR3 reads TGTGCCAGCAGCCCGGGACCGGGACAGTTTTGGGAGCAGTTCTTC. Translating gives CASSPGPGQFWEQFF.